These 3 T cell receptor beta chains came from one sample sequenced in a study of shared clonotypes between healthy human individuals. Terminally differentiated effector memory CD45RA+ cells were left out of the naive CD8 fraction, which was CD45RO-negative and positively selected for CCR7. Data came from immunoSEQ multiplex PCR; TCRdb stores just in-frame clones and leaves some out. The sample carries 700,000 to 950,000 clones, 96% recorded once. The sequenced material came from naive CD8+ T cells sorted from blood. Receptors originate from a man younger than 40 in good health.

The rearrangement uses TRBV7-8 and TRBJ1-1; D is undetermined. This CDR3 has 14 residues. Germline V gives CDR1 SGHVS, CDR2 FQNEAQ. The ends were cut back, 5 bases at V and 5 bases at J, with 15 bases in the middle. CDR3 sequence reads: CASSGRRARTEAFF. CDR3 DNA: TGTGCCAGCAGCGGAAGGAGGGCGCGGACTGAAGCTTTCTTT.

The chain has TRBV29-1 and TRBJ2-1, with D tentatively TRBD2 (6 bases). The CDR3 has 14 amino acids. Germline lookup yields CDR1 SQVTM and CDR2 ANQGSEA. The V end was cut by 1 base, the J end by 2 bases, with 9 bases between. The CDR3 loop is CSVEGLATYNEQFF. The DNA of the CDR3 is TGCAGCGTTGAAGGGCTAGCGACCTACAATGAGCAGTTCTTC.

The chain links TRBV19 to TRBJ2-3; 14 positions agree with TRBD2. The CDR3 runs to 15 residues. Germline-derived CDR1 and CDR2 are LNHDA and SQIVND (reference sequence). The ends lost 4 bases at V and 3 bases at J; junction bases unmatched: 0. The CDR3 spells CASSRTSGRTDTQYF. The DNA of the CDR3 is TGTGCCAGTAGTAGGACTAGCGGGAGGACAGATACGCAGTATTTT.